The rows below give T cell receptor beta chains drawn from one sample of a study of T cell changes during pregnancy in multiple sclerosis. Sequencing used immunoSEQ multiplex PCR; TCRdb keeps in-frame clones, though not all of them. The sample comprises 55,000 to 70,000 clones, 80% to 90% of which are singletons, and roughly 2.7% rests with the top ten. The sequences come from peripheral blood, collected in the first trimester of pregnancy. These receptor sequences come from a female donor with multiple sclerosis, enrolled in a pregnancy study. CDR3s include the opening cysteine and the closing phenylalanine or tryptophan. Fields, in order: D gene, J gene, clone size, V gene, CDR3 DNA, CDR3 protein. The D gene is left open where the match is weak. Not all rows give a size; the values are once, few, many and, for expanded clones, a class.

D gene: TRBD1; J gene: TRBJ2-5; clone size: .; V gene: TRBV27; CDR3 DNA: TGTGCCAGCAGTCCACGAGGACAGGGGATGGAGACCCAGTACTTC; CDR3 protein: CASSPRGQGMETQYF
D gene: TRBD1; J gene: TRBJ1-2; clone size: .; V gene: TRBV5-4; CDR3 DNA: TGTGCCAGCAGCACGGACAGGTCAAACTATGGCTACACCTTC; CDR3 protein: CASSTDRSNYGYTF
D gene: TRBD1; J gene: TRBJ2-3; clone size: once; V gene: TRBV27; CDR3 DNA: TGTGCCAGCAGCCCCAAACAGGGGTCTAGCACAGATACGCAGTATTTT; CDR3 protein: CASSPKQGSSTDTQYF
D gene: TRBD1; J gene: TRBJ2-7; clone size: .; V gene: TRBV19; CDR3 DNA: TGTGCCAGTACCAAGACCGGGACAGGTGCCTACGAGCAGTACTTC; CDR3 protein: CASTKTGTGAYEQYF
D gene: .; J gene: TRBJ2-7; clone size: .; V gene: TRBV7-2; CDR3 DNA: TGTGCCAGCAGCCTAGTGGGCAGGGGCCAAGACGAGCAGTACTTC; CDR3 protein: CASSLVGRGQDEQYF
D gene: .; J gene: TRBJ1-4; clone size: .; V gene: TRBV5-4; CDR3 DNA: TGTGCCAGCAGCATGGGCGGTCAGGGTGGCGAAAAACTGTTTTTT; CDR3 protein: CASSMGGQGGEKLFF
D gene: .; J gene: TRBJ1-1; clone size: .; V gene: TRBV5-1; CDR3 DNA: TGCGCCAGCAGCTTGGAACAACCTTTCGCTGAAGCTTTCTTT; CDR3 protein: CASSLEQPFAEAFF
D gene: TRBD2; J gene: TRBJ2-1; clone size: once; V gene: TRBV18; CDR3 DNA: TGTGCCAGCTCACCCGCGACTAGCGGGAGTAGGAATGAGCAGTTCTTC; CDR3 protein: CASSPATSGSRNEQFF
D gene: .; J gene: TRBJ1-2; clone size: .; V gene: TRBV19; CDR3 DNA: TGTGCCAGTAGTATAGGACAGGCGGGTTCTTATGGCTACACCTTC; CDR3 protein: CASSIGQAGSYGYTF
D gene: TRBD1; J gene: TRBJ1-5; clone size: .; V gene: TRBV5-1; CDR3 DNA: TGCGCCAGCAGCTTCACAGGGGCTTTGGGTCAGCCCCAGCATTTT; CDR3 protein: CASSFTGALGQPQHF
D gene: TRBD2; J gene: TRBJ2-1; clone size: .; V gene: TRBV13; CDR3 DNA: TGTGCCAGCAGCCTGACTAGCCTCCTCTTAAACAATGAGCAGTTCTTC; CDR3 protein: CASSLTSLLLNNEQFF
D gene: .; J gene: TRBJ1-3; clone size: .; V gene: TRBV25-1; CDR3 DNA: TGTGCCAGCATAGGTGCAGGAAAAAGAAACACCATATATTTT; CDR3 protein: CASIGAGKRNTIYF
D gene: .; J gene: TRBJ1-5; clone size: .; V gene: TRBV27; CDR3 DNA: TGTGCCAGCAGTTTATCGTCCCCCAGGTACAATCAGCCCCAGCATTTT; CDR3 protein: CASSLSSPRYNQPQHF
D gene: TRBD2; J gene: TRBJ2-2; clone size: .; V gene: TRBV30; CDR3 DNA: TGTGCCTGCCATAGCGGGGGCAAAACCGGGGAGCTGTTTTTT; CDR3 protein: CACHSGGKTGELFF
D gene: TRBD1; J gene: TRBJ1-2; clone size: .; V gene: TRBV5-1; CDR3 DNA: TGCGCCAGCAGCCCGACAGGGGACGGCTACACCTTC; CDR3 protein: CASSPTGDGYTF
D gene: .; J gene: TRBJ1-1; clone size: once; V gene: TRBV30; CDR3 DNA: TGTGCCTGGAGTGCACACCTCGAAGCTTTCTTT; CDR3 protein: CAWSAHLEAFF
D gene: .; J gene: TRBJ2-3; clone size: once; V gene: TRBV6-5; CDR3 DNA: TGTGCCAGCAGATTGGCCCACACAGATACGCAGTATTTT; CDR3 protein: CASRLAHTDTQYF
D gene: TRBD1; J gene: TRBJ2-2; clone size: .; V gene: TRBV10-3; CDR3 DNA: TGTGCCATCCGGGGACAGCTCGCGAACACCGGGGAGCTGTTTTTT; CDR3 protein: CAIRGQLANTGELFF
D gene: TRBD2; J gene: TRBJ2-7; clone size: .; V gene: TRBV7-6; CDR3 DNA: TGTGCCAGCAGCCCAACCCCCGGGGGTAGCGGGAGGACCTACGAGCAGTACTTC; CDR3 protein: CASSPTPGGSGRTYEQYF